The 13 T cell receptor beta chains given below trace back to one sample, sequenced in a study of shared T cell receptors in the human thymus. Only in-frame clones appear in the TCRdb table, and some are missing; sequencing was by immunoSEQ multiplex PCR. This repertoire shows hundreds of thousands of clones, 75% to 90% found once; its top ten account for over 0.008%. The sample was also linked to a second study, of human thymus T cells.

Sequencing input: thymocytes. These receptors were obtained from a girl under two years old with a congenital heart defect.

The chain uses TRBV6-4 and TRBJ1-6, with D possibly TRBD1 on 6 matching bases. The CDR3 totals 15 residues. V was cut by 2 bases and J by 6 bases, with 11 bases left in between. Germline CDR1 MRHNA, CDR2 SNTAGT. In nucleotides, the CDR3 is TGTGCCAGCAGTGACCGGGACAAAGCTAATTCACCCCTCCACTTT. Protein: CASSDRDKANSPLHF.

This chain links TRBV5-6 with TRBJ2-1; the match to TRBD1 covers 9 bases. The V gene's germline CDR1 is SGHDT and CDR2 YYEEEE. V shed 3 bases and J 8 bases; nucleotides not matched to a gene: 15. This CDR3 spans 17 amino acids. The CDR3 DNA is TGTGCCAGCAGCTCCTCCGGGACAGGGTATTCGGGGTATGAGCAGTTCTTC. It translates to CASSSSGTGYSGYEQFF.

The V call is TRBV5-1, the J call TRBJ1-1; tentative D call: TRBD1 (5 bases). Trimming left V 2 bases short and J 1 base short, with 9 bases between. CDR1 and CDR2 (germline): SGHRS, YFSETQ. There are 14 residues in the CDR3. The DNA of the CDR3 is TGCGCCAGCAGCTTCCGGGGGGGGAACACTGAAGCTTTCTTT. It codes for CASSFRGGNTEAFF.

Worth noting for this clone: In the same sample, other DNA sequences code for this CDR3. The chain couples TRBV9 to TRBJ1-6; possible D gene TRBD1, 6 bases. V was trimmed by 0 bases and J by 6 bases, leaving 10 bases between them. This CDR3 comprises 15 residues. Germline V gene sequence: CDR1 SGDLS, CDR2 YYNGEE. The CDR3 DNA reads as TGTGCCAGCAGCGTAGTTGGGGGCATTAATTCACCCCTCCACTTT. Translating it yields CASSVVGGINSPLHF.

This rearrangement joins TRBV9 to TRBJ2-1; D is unclear. The germline V and J ends were trimmed by 0 bases and 6 bases, with 19 bases remaining between them. The germline CDR1 and CDR2 sequences are SGDLS and YYNGEE. The CDR3 is made up of 17 amino acids. The CDR3 loop reads CASSVGWRGRYSNEQFF. The CDR3 DNA reads TGTGCCAGCAGCGTAGGTTGGAGAGGTCGGTATAGCAATGAGCAGTTCTTC. Drawing the rest from reference TRBV9 and TRBJ2-1, the complete variable domain is DSGVTQTPKHLITATGQRVTLRCSPRSGDLSVYWYQQSLDQGLQFLIQYYNGEERAKGNILERFSAQQFPDLHSELNLSSLELGDSALYFCASSVGWRGRYSNEQFFGPGTRLTVL.

The chain has TRBV19 and TRBJ1-2; 7 positions match TRBD1. From germline, CDR1 is LNHDA and CDR2 SQIVND (reference sequence). CDR3 length equals 16 residues. V was pared by 3 bases and J by 0 bases, with 7 bases of the junction left unmatched. The CDR3 coding sequence is TGTGCCAGTAGTATGTTGGACAGGAGTACTAACTATGGCTACACCTTC. Protein sequence: CASSMLDRSTNYGYTF.

This chain uses TRBV28 with TRBJ2-1; 11 nucleotides match TRBD2. This CDR3 region has 18 residues. Germline values: CDR1 MDHEN, CDR2 SYDVKM. V shed 3 bases and J 6 bases; nucleotides not matched to a gene: 13. The CDR3 sequence is CASSFVAGGLFGGNEQFF. The CDR3 nucleotides read TGTGCCAGCAGTTTCGTAGCGGGGGGGCTTTTTGGAGGCAATGAGCAGTTCTTC.

The CDR3 nucleotides are TGTGCCAGCAGCTTCGTCCAGGGGGCCTATAATTCACCCCTCCACTTT. Translating gives CASSFVQGAYNSPLHF. The chain uses TRBV5-4 and TRBJ1-6; TRBD1 aligns across 7 bases. The CDR3 length is 16 residues. Germline trimming cut 2 bases from V and 2 bases from J; bases unmatched to any gene: 4. The germline CDR1 and CDR2 sequences are SGHNT and YYREEE (reference sequence).

The rearrangement joins TRBV6-4 to TRBJ1-6; a possible D gene is TRBD1 (5 bases). This CDR3 spans 17 amino acids. The germline CDR1 and CDR2 sequences are MRHNA and SNTAGT. V gave up 5 bases and J gave up 0 bases, with 14 bases separating them. The CDR3 coding sequence is TGTGCCAGCAGTCCGGGGGGTAAAAGCTCCTATAATTCACCCCTCCACTTT. Translated, it gives CASSPGGKSSYNSPLHF.

This clone was counted once. The rearrangement joins TRBV5-4 to TRBJ2-1; 8 nucleotides align to TRBD2. The V gene end was trimmed by 0 bases and the J gene end by 3 bases; junction bases not matched to a gene: 2. The CDR3 has 15 residues. Germline CDR1 SGHNT, CDR2 YYREEE (reference sequence). In DNA form, the CDR3 reads TGTGCCAGCAGCTTGGAGCGGGGGATCTACAATGAGCAGTTCTTC. This codes for CASSLERGIYNEQFF.

Remarks on this clone: The sample contains more than one DNA sequence encoding this CDR3. The rearrangement uses TRBV20-1 and TRBJ1-2, with 7 bases fitting TRBD1. The CDR3 totals 11 residues. With V trimmed by 1 base and J by 7 bases, 0 bases remained unmatched. CDR1 and CDR2 (germline): DFQATT, SNEGSKA (reference sequence). CDR3 residues: CSARGQGGYTF. For the CDR3, the DNA is TGCAGTGCTAGAGGACAGGGTGGCTACACCTTC.

The gene calls are TRBV5-6 and TRBJ2-1, with 9 bases identical to TRBD1. Germline values: CDR1 SGHDT, CDR2 YYEEEE. V was pared by 0 bases and J by 3 bases, with 1 base of the junction left unmatched. The CDR3 covers 15 residues. The CDR3 loop is CASSLAGQGYNEQFF. CDR3 in DNA: TGTGCCAGCAGCTTGGCGGGACAGGGCTACAATGAGCAGTTCTTC.

The chain uses TRBV27 and TRBJ2-1; D call uncertain. The CDR3 is 14 amino acids. CDR1 and CDR2 (germline): MNHEY, SMNVEV (reference sequence). Trimming left V 5 bases short and J 7 bases short, with 15 bases between. Here the CDR3 DNA reads TGTGCCAGCAGTCCCCCTGTGGGCAGGAATGAGCAGTTCTTC. Residues: CASSPPVGRNEQFF.